The 24 T cell receptor beta chains below were found in one sample sequenced in a study of shared clonotypes between healthy human individuals. Method: immunoSEQ multiplex PCR; TCRdb's copy keeps in-frame clones and lacks some. The sample consists of 2 million to 2.5 million clones, 93% of them appearing once. The sample consisted of naive CD4+ T cells from PBMCs. Subset specified: CD45RA+ positively selected. The receptor source for this set is a man aged 18 to 30 in good health. Some clones in this sample may be carry-over from other donors' samples.

This clone was detected once. The V gene is TRBV5-1, the J gene TRBJ1-3, with D possibly matching TRBD1 (5 bases). With 2 bases removed from V and 2 bases from J, the gap between germline ends came to 8 bases. This CDR3 is 14 amino acids long. CDR1 and CDR2 from the germline V gene are SGHRS and YFSETQ. The CDR3, as DNA: TGCGCCAGCAGCTTCGGGACTGCTGGAAACACCATATATTTT. This sequence encodes CASSFGTAGNTIYF.

This clone was seen a handful of times. The chain joins TRBV5-1 to TRBJ2-3; D not resolved. This CDR3 comprises 12 residues. Germline V gives CDR1 SGHRS, CDR2 YFSETQ. Trimming left V 5 bases short and J 0 bases short, with 4 bases between. The CDR3 loop is CASRVSTDTQYF. In nucleotides, the CDR3 is TGCGCCAGCAGGGTTAGCACAGATACGCAGTATTTT.

The chain combines TRBV28 with TRBJ1-3; D is possibly TRBD1 (6 bases). CDR3 size: 15 residues. Germline CDR1 reads MDHEN; CDR2 reads SYDVKM. V was pared by 4 bases and J by 2 bases, with 12 bases between. CDR3 amino acids: CASSSPRTAGNTIYF. The CDR3, as DNA: TGTGCCAGCAGTTCGCCCCGGACAGCTGGAAACACCATATATTTT.

The chain couples TRBV6-1 to TRBJ1-3; possibly TRBD1 for D (5 bases). Trimming took off 6 bases at V and 1 base at J, with 10 bases between the two ends. The CDR3 totals 14 residues. CDR1 MNHNS and CDR2 SASEGT come from the germline V gene. CDR3 nucleotide sequence: TGTGCCAGCAGGGGGACCGCTTCTGGAAACACCATATATTTT. Encoded protein: CASRGTASGNTIYF.

The rearrangement uses TRBV28 and TRBJ1-6; 9 bases line up with TRBD1. CDR1 is MDHEN, CDR2 SYDVKM, per germline. The CDR3 has 16 amino acids. Losses at the gene ends were 2 bases for V and 7 bases for J; bases not matched to a gene: 6. For the CDR3, the DNA is TGTGCCAGCAGTTTACCCCCCGGACAGGGGAATTCACCCCTCCACTTT. Protein: CASSLPPGQGNSPLHF.

The V call is TRBV2, the J call TRBJ1-1; D unclear. The germline gives CDR1 SNHLY, CDR2 FYNNEI. V was clipped by 3 bases and J by 0 bases, with 14 bases between them. The CDR3 has 16 amino acids. CDR3 nucleotide sequence: TGTGCCAGCAGTGAGCAGCGGCGATACATGAACACTGAAGCTTTCTTT. Protein sequence: CASSEQRRYMNTEAFF.

The chain joins TRBV7-2 to TRBJ2-7, with 7 bases matching TRBD2. V was clipped by 7 bases and J by 4 bases; unmatched bases: 10. This CDR3 is built from 14 residues. CDR1 is SGHTA, CDR2 FQGNSA, per germline. The CDR3 DNA sequence: TGTGCCAGCAAAAGTGGGAGGGACTCTTACGAGCAGTACTTC. It encodes CASKSGRDSYEQYF.

The chain is built from TRBV4-1 and TRBJ2-5, with a possible D match to TRBD2 (7 bases). CDR3 length equals 15 residues. The V and J ends lost 0 bases and 6 bases respectively, with 14 bases between them. From germline, CDR1 is MGHRA and CDR2 YSYEKL. In DNA, the CDR3 is TGCGCCAGCAGCCAAGATCGCGGGGGCCAGAAGACCCAGTACTTC. This sequence encodes CASSQDRGGQKTQYF.

The chain uses TRBV5-1 and TRBJ2-3; D is possibly TRBD1 or TRBD2 (5 bases each). Trimming shortened V by 2 bases and J by 1 base, and 14 bases separated the two germline ends. The germline V gene encodes CDR1 SGHRS and CDR2 YFSETQ. The CDR3 runs 16 residues. For the CDR3, the DNA is TGCGCCAGCAGCTTTCCGGGACCGCTCGGCACAGATACGCAGTATTTT. It yields the protein CASSFPGPLGTDTQYF. The variable domain in full, with the rest retrieved from reference TRBV5-1 and TRBJ2-3, is KAGVTQTPRYLIKTRGQQVTLSCSPISGHRSVSWYQQTPGQGLQFLFEYFSETQRNKGNFPGRFSGRQFSNSRSEMNVSTLELGDSALYLCASSFPGPLGTDTQYFGPGTRLTVL.

This chain connects TRBV18 to TRBJ1-1; D ambiguous. The CDR3 has 14 amino acids. Per germline, CDR1 KGHSH and CDR2 LQKENI. V lost 4 bases and J 1 base, leaving 10 bases between the germline ends. The CDR3 DNA sequence: TGTGCCAGCTCACGGACGGACCAGAACACTGAAGCTTTCTTT. This codes for CASSRTDQNTEAFF.

On this clone itself: This CDR3 is also generated by other DNA sequences in the sample. J is TRBJ2-5 and V is TRBV11-3; D not certain. Germline values: CDR1 SGHNT, CDR2 YENEEA. With 3 bases removed from V and 2 bases from J, the gap between germline ends came to 7 bases. The CDR3 totals 13 residues. CDR3: CASSLGPQETQYF. The CDR3 DNA sequence: TGTGCCAGCAGCTTGGGCCCGCAAGAGACCCAGTACTTC.

The V call is TRBV6-1, the J call TRBJ1-5, with 8 bases matching TRBD1. The CDR3 spans 13 residues. Germline trimming cut 10 bases from V and 11 bases from J; bases unmatched to any gene: 13. Germline-derived CDR1 and CDR2 are MNHNS and SASEGT. For the CDR3, the DNA is TGTGCCACTAGATACGGACAGGGCAGAGCCCAGCATTTT. Its protein product is CATRYGQGRAQHF.

The chain uses TRBV27 and TRBJ2-5, with D perhaps matching TRBD1 (5 bases). V lost 5 bases to trimming and J lost 0 bases, with 10 bases between them. The CDR3 totals 14 residues. Germline assignment: CDR1 MNHEY and CDR2 SMNVEV (reference sequence). DNA of the CDR3: TGTGCCAGCAGTCTGGACATGTACCAAGAGACCCAGTACTTC. This translates into CASSLDMYQETQYF.

The chain is built from TRBV7-3 and TRBJ2-1; D unresolved. The V end lost 1 base, the J end lost 6 bases, and 7 bases lay between the germline ends. This CDR3 has 13 residues. The V gene's germline CDR1 is SGHTA and CDR2 FQGTGA. Here the CDR3 reads CASSLISSNEQFF. CDR3 nucleotide sequence: TGTGCCAGCAGCTTAATATCTAGCAATGAGCAGTTCTTC.

In this sample, this clone turned up once. The chain employs TRBV28 and TRBJ2-7; 10 positions match TRBD2. Germline V lookup: CDR1 MDHEN, CDR2 SYDVKM. V shed 6 bases, J shed 7 bases, and the junction held 12 bases outside the gene matches. The CDR3 is 15 amino acids. Written as DNA, the CDR3 is TGTGCCAGCAGCTGGGCTAGCGGGAGTCTTTATGAGCAGTACTTC. Amino acid sequence: CASSWASGSLYEQYF.

The chain is built from TRBV7-3 and TRBJ2-3; D might be TRBD1 or TRBD2, each matching 5 bases. This CDR3 is built from 14 residues. Trimming shortened V by 5 bases and J by 15 bases, and 24 bases separated the two germline ends. Germline assignment: CDR1 SGHTA and CDR2 FQGTGA. The chain's CDR3 is CASSPGDAAPLLYF. For the CDR3, the DNA is TGTGCCAGCAGCCCCGGGGACGCGGCCCCACTACTTTATTTT.

The chain couples TRBV7-2 to TRBJ2-5, with D perhaps matching TRBD1 (5 bases). This CDR3 has 13 amino acids. Trimming stripped 4 bases from V and 5 bases from J, with 11 bases between. The germline CDR1 and CDR2 sequences are SGHTA and FQGNSA. The CDR3 sequence: CASSSGYGETQYF. CDR3 DNA sequence: TGTGCCAGCAGCTCAGGGTATGGGGAGACCCAGTACTTC.

The rearrangement uses TRBV6-5 and TRBJ1-6; D unclear. The CDR3 runs to 13 residues. Trimming took 4 bases from V and 7 from J, leaving 8 bases between them. CDR1 and CDR2 from the germline V gene are MNHEY and SVGAGI. CDR3 loop: CASSSFFNSPLHF. The CDR3 DNA follows: TGTGCCAGCAGTTCATTCTTCAATTCACCCCTCCACTTT.

The chain uses TRBV11-2 and TRBJ1-5; D perhaps matches TRBD1 (5 bases). The CDR3 totals 15 residues. Looked up from germline, CDR1 is SGHAT and CDR2 is FQNNGV. V shed 5 bases and J shed 3 bases, with 14 bases lying between them. The CDR3 region is CASSLEAGVNQPQHF. The DNA of the CDR3 is TGTGCCAGCAGCCTTGAGGCGGGGGTCAATCAGCCCCAGCATTTT. Full variable domain (outside the CDR3, taken from reference TRBV11-2 and TRBJ1-5): EAGVAQSPRYKIIEKRQSVAFWCNPISGHATLYWYQQILGQGPKLLIQFQNNGVVDDSQLPKDRFSAERLKGVDSTLKIQPAKLEDSAVYLCASSLEAGVNQPQHFGDGTRLSIL.

This chain connects TRBV11-3 to TRBJ2-2, with D possibly matching TRBD1 (5 bases). Germline V gene data show CDR1 as SGHNT and CDR2 as YENEEA. CDR3 length: 12 amino acids. Deletions cut 0 bases from V and 13 bases from J, with 9 bases between. Here the CDR3 reads CASSLDRRVLFF. The CDR3 nucleotides are TGTGCCAGCAGCTTAGATCGCAGGGTGCTGTTTTTT.

This chain connects TRBV5-1 to TRBJ2-1; D is possibly TRBD2 (6 bases). Germline loops: CDR1 SGHRS, CDR2 YFSETQ. The CDR3 has 15 amino acids. V shed 0 bases and J shed 6 bases, with 13 bases lying between them. The CDR3 region has the DNA TGCGCCAGCAGCTTGGCGGTTAGCGGTGCCAATGAGCAGTTCTTC. It specifies CASSLAVSGANEQFF.

The chain carries TRBV15 and TRBJ2-1; 7 bases fit TRBD2. V lost 5 bases to trimming and J lost 4 bases; unmatched junction nucleotides: 11. CDR3 length: 16 residues. Germline CDR1 LNHNV, CDR2 YYDKDF (reference sequence). CDR3 sequence reads: CATSEGLAEGYNEQFF. CDR3 bases: TGTGCCACCAGCGAGGGTCTAGCGGAGGGTTACAATGAGCAGTTCTTC. Full variable domain (rest looked up from reference TRBV15 and TRBJ2-1): DAMVIQNPRYQVTQFGKPVTLSCSQTLNHNVMYWYQQKSSQAPKLLFHYYDKDFNNEADTPDNFQSRRPNTSFCFLDIRSPGLGDTAMYLCATSEGLAEGYNEQFFGPGTRLTVL.

The V call is TRBV5-1, the J call TRBJ2-1; D is perhaps TRBD1 or TRBD2 (5 bases each). The V end was cut by 3 bases, the J end by 4 bases, with 14 bases between. Germline V gene lookup returns CDR1 SGHRS and CDR2 YFSETQ. This CDR3 spans 15 amino acids. This CDR3 is CASSSRMGDYNEQFF. The CDR3 DNA reads TGCGCCAGCAGCTCCCGAATGGGGGATTACAATGAGCAGTTCTTC.

CDR3 nucleotides: TGTGCCAGCAGCTCCCCCAGGGATCGCACCTACGAGCAGTACTTC. It translates to CASSSPRDRTYEQYF. The chain joins TRBV11-2 to TRBJ2-7, with D maybe TRBD1 (5 bases). Trimming left V 4 bases short and J 2 bases short, with 15 bases between. The CDR3 totals 15 residues. Germline CDR1 is SGHAT and CDR2 is FQNNGV.